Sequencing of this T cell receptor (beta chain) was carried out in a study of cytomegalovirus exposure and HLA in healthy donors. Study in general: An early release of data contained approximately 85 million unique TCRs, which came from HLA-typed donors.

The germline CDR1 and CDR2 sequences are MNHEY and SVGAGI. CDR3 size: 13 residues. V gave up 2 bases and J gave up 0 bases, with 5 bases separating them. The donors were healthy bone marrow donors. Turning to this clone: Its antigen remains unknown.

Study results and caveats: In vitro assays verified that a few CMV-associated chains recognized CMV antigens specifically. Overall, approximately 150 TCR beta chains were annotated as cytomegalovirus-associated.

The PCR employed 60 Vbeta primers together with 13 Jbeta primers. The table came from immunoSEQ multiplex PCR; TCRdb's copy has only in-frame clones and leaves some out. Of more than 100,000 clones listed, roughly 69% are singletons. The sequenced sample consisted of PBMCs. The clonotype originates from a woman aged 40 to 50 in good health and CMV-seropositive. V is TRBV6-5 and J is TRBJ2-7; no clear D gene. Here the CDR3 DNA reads TGTGCCAGCAGTTACCAGGCCTCCTACGAGCAGTACTTC. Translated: CASSYQASYEQYF.